This T cell receptor beta chain was identified in a study of cytomegalovirus exposure and HLA in healthy donors. This CDR3 has 16 amino acids. V was pared by 3 bases and J by 3 bases, with 18 bases between. Germline-derived CDR1 and CDR2 are SQVTM and ANQGSEA. The PCR ran on 60 Vbeta and 13 Jbeta primers. Data came from immunoSEQ multiplex PCR; TCRdb stores just in-frame clones and leaves some out. The profile shows about 120,000 clones, roughly 80% of them singletons. Only one count was recorded for this clone. Its antigen is unidentified. Study results and limitations: The study flagged about 150 TCR beta chains as cytomegalovirus-associated.

The clonotype was recovered from a woman aged 40 to 55 in good health and CMV-seropositive. The V gene is TRBV29-1, the J gene TRBJ1-3; the D gene is possibly TRBD1 (5 bases). The sample comprised PBMCs. CDR3 residues: CSVENYGGLGGNTIYF. CDR3 in DNA: TGCAGCGTTGAGAATTATGGGGGGTTGGGTGGAAACACCATATATTTT.